The 27 T cell receptor beta chains below were found in one sample sequenced in a study of regulatory T cells in long-lasting Graves disease. Time point meaning: persistent/refractory GD, antithyroid drugs over 5 years with positive TRAb. PBMCs were the source of the RNA used for TCR sequencing. CDR3 regions were amplified by Arm-PCR using iRepertoire HTBI primers to build TCR beta libraries. TCRdb reprocessed the multiplex PCR reads with MiXCR, giving one entry per CDR3 protein. This table has 390,000 or so distinct CDR3 sequences, approximately 25% appearing once. The starting material was peripheral blood mononuclear cells (PBMCs), obtained when the disease was refractory, from a patient treated with antithyroid drugs. The receptors originated from a middle-aged woman with Graves disease.

This chain links TRBV24-1 with TRBJ1-5, with D unclear. Trimming stripped 7 bases from V and 4 bases from J, with 10 bases between. The CDR3 has 13 amino acids. Germline V CDR1 and CDR2: KGHDR, SFDVKD. The CDR3 nucleotides read TGTGCCACCAGCCCCCGGGAGAATCAGCCCCAGCATTTT. It encodes CATSPRENQPQHF.

Note on this clonotype: The germline gene is not matched at one end of the junction; a read error may be the cause. CDR3 DNA sequence: TGCGTCAGCAGCCTAGCAGGGAGGTTTAGGGAGACCCAATACTTC. Protein: CVSSLAGRFRETQYF. The chain uses TRBV10-2 and TRBJ2-5, with a tentative D call TRBD2 (6 bases). The length of the CDR3 is 15 residues. Germline CDR1 is WSHSY and CDR2 is SAAADI.

This clonotype was seen ten or more times. The V call is TRBV20-1, the J call TRBJ2-5; D possibly corresponds to TRBD2 (6 bases). V was trimmed by 0 bases and J by 4 bases, leaving 12 bases between them. The CDR3 totals 14 residues. Germline values: CDR1 DFQATT, CDR2 SNEGSKA (reference sequence). CDR3 loop: CSAREARRGETQYF. CDR3 nucleotide sequence: TGCAGTGCTAGAGAGGCCCGGAGGGGAGAGACCCAGTACTTC.

At least ten counts were recorded for this clonotype. The V call is TRBV27, the J call TRBJ2-5, with D possibly matching TRBD1 (5 bases). Deletions cut 8 bases from V and 7 bases from J, with 17 bases between. This CDR3 has 13 residues. Germline values: CDR1 MNHEY, CDR2 SMNVEV (reference sequence). The CDR3 region has the DNA TGTGCCAGCTGGCAGGGTAACCGTGGGACCCAGTACTTC. Its translation is CASWQGNRGTQYF.

This clonotype occurred many times. The chain joins TRBV9 to TRBJ2-4, with D possibly matching TRBD2 (7 bases). The CDR3 consists of 16 residues. The germline V and J ends were trimmed by 0 bases and 0 bases, with 10 bases remaining between them. Germline values: CDR1 SGDLS, CDR2 YYNGEE. The CDR3 is CASSVGGGLAKNIQYF. DNA of the CDR3: TGTGCCAGCAGCGTAGGGGGGGGGCTAGCCAAAAACATTCAGTACTTC.

The rearrangement joins TRBV6-2 or TRBV6-3 to TRBJ1-1; the D gene is possibly TRBD1 (5 bases). This CDR3 region has 14 residues. Germline loops: CDR1 MNHEY, CDR2 SVGEGT. With 7 bases removed from V and 0 bases from J, the gap between germline ends came to 12 bases. CDR3 in DNA: TGTGCCAGCAATTCTGACAGCATGAACACTGAAGCTTTCTTT. Encoded protein: CASNSDSMNTEAFF.

The CDR3 protein is CSVEPDYLNEQFF. The CDR3 nucleotides are TGCAGCGTTGAACCGGACTACCTCAATGAGCAGTTCTTC. The V call is TRBV29-1, the J call TRBJ2-1; D may be TRBD2 (6 bases). V was cut by 2 bases and J by 6 bases, with 11 bases left in between. Germline CDR1 reads SQVTM; CDR2 reads ANQGSEA. The CDR3 totals 13 residues.

This clonotype was counted many times. The chain couples TRBV15 to TRBJ1-5, with D possibly matching TRBD1 (5 bases). Trimming left V 3 bases short and J 3 bases short, with 15 bases between. CDR3 length equals 16 residues. CDR1 and CDR2 from the germline V gene are LNHNV and YYDKDF (reference sequence). The CDR3 DNA sequence: TGTGCCACCAGCAGTTCTATGGAGGGGTTCAATCAGCCCCAGCATTTT. Protein: CATSSSMEGFNQPQHF.

This clonotype was observed a few times. The J gene is TRBJ2-7, the V gene TRBV11-2, with a weak D call TRBD2 (5 bases). There are 15 residues in the CDR3. V lost 5 bases, J lost 7 bases, and 21 bases lay in between. CDR1 is SGHAT and CDR2 is FQNNGV in the germline V gene. The DNA of the CDR3 is TGTGCCAGCAGCCAAGACTTAAAGACCTCGGGGGAGCAGTACTTC. Protein sequence: CASSQDLKTSGEQYF.

This clonotype appeared a few times. The rearrangement uses TRBV5-1 and TRBJ1-1; D possibly corresponds to TRBD1 (5 bases). This CDR3 is 14 amino acids long. Trimming left V 0 bases short and J 1 base short, with 7 bases between. CDR1 SGHRS and CDR2 YFSETQ come from the germline V gene. CDR3 DNA sequence: TGCGCCAGCAGCTTGGTGGGACCGAACACTGAAGCTTTCTTT. Encoded protein: CASSLVGPNTEAFF.

This clonotype was observed a few times. This chain joins TRBV6-5 and TRBJ2-7; 8 bases agree with TRBD2. There are 18 residues in the CDR3. J was trimmed by 1 base and V by 4 bases; bases with no gene match: 15. Germline V gene data show CDR1 as MNHEY and CDR2 as SVGAGI. CDR3 sequence: CASSSPKNAGTRSYEQYF. In DNA, the CDR3 is TGTGCCAGCAGTTCCCCGAAAAACGCCGGGACTAGGTCCTACGAGCAGTACTTC.

V usage is TRBV29-1 and J usage is TRBJ1-1; 7 bases match TRBD1. After removal of 4 bases from V and 7 bases from J, the junction contained 15 bases not matched to a gene. The CDR3 totals 15 residues. Per germline, CDR1 SQVTM and CDR2 ANQGSEA. CDR3 loop: CSVVLTPDRENEAFF. CDR3 sequence (DNA): TGCAGCGTTGTTCTTACCCCAGACAGGGAAAATGAAGCTTTCTTT.

This clonotype was observed at least ten times. The V gene is TRBV7-3, the J gene TRBJ1-1; the D gene is possibly TRBD1 (5 bases). The CDR3 spans 16 residues. Germline CDR1 SGHTA, CDR2 FQGTGA. V was clipped by 5 bases and J by 0 bases, with 16 bases between them. The CDR3 region is CASSPTAGIMNTEAFF. Written as DNA, the CDR3 is TGTGCCAGCAGCCCGACAGCAGGGATCATGAACACTGAAGCTTTCTTT.

The V call is TRBV15, the J call TRBJ1-3; D gene unclear. With 2 bases removed from V and 3 bases from J, the gap between germline ends came to 11 bases. Germline V CDR1 and CDR2: LNHNV, YYDKDF (reference sequence). The CDR3 length is 15 residues. The CDR3 sequence: CATSRNNDGGNTIYF. Here the CDR3 DNA reads TGTGCCACCAGCAGAAATAACGACGGTGGAAACACCATATATTTT.

A remark on this clonotype: One base away lies a much larger clone, so this may be a sequencing read error. V gene TRBV19 combines with J gene TRBJ1-1, with D maybe TRBD1 (5 bases). The germline V gene encodes CDR1 LNHDA and CDR2 SQIVND (reference sequence). The CDR3 is 15 amino acids. The V and J ends lost 4 bases and 6 bases respectively, with 18 bases between them. CDR3 sequence reads: CASSNQGGSGAEAFF. The CDR3 DNA reads TGTGCCAGTAGTAATCAGGGCGGGAGTGGCGCTGAAGCTTTCTTT.

This clonotype has just a few counts. The chain joins TRBV9 to TRBJ2-7, with D perhaps matching TRBD2 (6 bases). The V end lost 5 bases, the J end lost 0 bases, and 21 bases lay between the germline ends. This CDR3 comprises 17 residues. In germline, CDR1 is SGDLS, CDR2 YYNGEE. The CDR3 region is CASSATRFAGSSYEQYF. Written as DNA, the CDR3 is TGTGCCAGCAGTGCAACCCGCTTTGCGGGAAGCTCCTACGAGCAGTACTTC.

This clonotype was observed at least ten times. The V gene is TRBV28, the J gene TRBJ2-7, with 8 bases identical to TRBD2. The CDR3 runs to 14 residues. J gave up 1 base and V 6 bases, and 5 bases lay outside the gene matches. The germline gives CDR1 MDHEN, CDR2 SYDVKM. CDR3 protein: CASSPAGGSYEQYF. In nucleotides, the CDR3 is TGTGCCAGCAGCCCGGCGGGAGGTTCCTACGAGCAGTACTTC. The entire variable domain, with the rest obtained from reference TRBV28 and TRBJ2-7, is as follows: DVKVTQSSRYLVKRTGEKVFLECVQDMDHENMFWYRQDPGLGLRLIYFSYDVKMKEKGDIPEGYSVSREKKERFSLILESASTNQTSMYLCASSPAGGSYEQYFGPGTRLTVT.

This chain links TRBV27 with TRBJ2-2; the D call may be TRBD1 or TRBD2 (6 bases each). The CDR3 contains 14 residues. Trimming shortened V by 11 bases and J by 4 bases, and 17 bases separated the two germline ends. Germline CDR1 reads MNHEY; CDR2 reads SMNVEV (reference sequence). For the CDR3, the DNA is TGTGCCTCCCAATGGGGGGCGAGCACCGGGGAGCTGTTTTTT. Amino acid sequence: CASQWGASTGELFF.

The genes are TRBV20-1 and TRBJ2-7; TRBD2 matches at 9 bases. The germline CDR1 and CDR2 sequences are DFQATT and SNEGSKA (reference sequence). J was trimmed by 2 bases and V by 2 bases; bases with no gene match: 4. This CDR3 is built from 14 residues. CDR3 amino acids: CSARWTSEPYEQYF. In nucleotides, the CDR3 is TGCAGTGCTAGATGGACTAGCGAACCCTACGAGCAGTACTTC.

This clonotype occurred many times. The chain is built from TRBV24-1 and TRBJ1-1; D unclear. This CDR3 comprises 17 residues. V shed 5 bases and J shed 0 bases, with 18 bases lying between them. Per the germline V gene, CDR1 is KGHDR and CDR2 is SFDVKD. The DNA of the CDR3 is TGTGCCACCAGTGTGCTTCCTTCCCGATCGATGAACACTGAAGCTTTCTTT. Translated, it gives CATSVLPSRSMNTEAFF.

V is TRBV5-4 and J is TRBJ2-4; D call uncertain. Germline CDR1 SGHNT, CDR2 YYREEE (reference sequence). The CDR3 is made up of 15 amino acids. V lost 4 bases, J lost 1 base, and 12 bases lay in between. As DNA, the CDR3 is TGTGCCAGCAGCCCCGGGCCAAAGGCCAAAAACATTCAGTACTTC. Protein sequence: CASSPGPKAKNIQYF.

This clonotype appeared a few times. The chain couples TRBV13 to TRBJ1-6; D call uncertain. The CDR3 has 13 amino acids. Looked up from germline, CDR1 is PRHDT and CDR2 is FYEKMQ (reference sequence). V lost 5 bases and J 12 bases, leaving 14 bases between the germline ends. The CDR3, as DNA: TGTGCCAGCAGCCCGAATCGAGCTGTACCCCTCCACTTT. It yields the protein CASSPNRAVPLHF.

The chain employs TRBV15 and TRBJ1-1; 8 bases match TRBD1. Germline lookup yields CDR1 LNHNV and CDR2 YYDKDF (reference sequence). The V and J ends lost 0 bases and 0 bases, in that order; junction bases with no gene match: 6. The CDR3 consists of 17 residues. CDR3 coding DNA: TGTGCCACCAGCAGAGATCTGCAGGGGGCGATGAACACTGAAGCTTTCTTT. Protein product: CATSRDLQGAMNTEAFF.

The rearrangement uses TRBV9 and TRBJ2-5, with 14 bases identical to TRBD2. The CDR3 is 14 amino acids. Germline loops: CDR1 SGDLS, CDR2 YYNGEE. Unmatched junction bases numbered 0, after V lost 3 bases and J lost 5 bases. The DNA for the CDR3 is TGTGCCAGCAGCGGGACTAGCGGGAGGGAGACCCAGTACTTC. Translating it yields CASSGTSGRETQYF.

This clonotype has ten or more counts. The gene calls are TRBV6-1 and TRBJ1-2; D is unresolved. This CDR3 is built from 15 residues. Germline V CDR1 and CDR2: MNHNS, SASEGT. Trimming took 5 bases from V and 2 from J, leaving 15 bases between them. The CDR3 is CASSPAGTRNYGYTF. CDR3 sequence (DNA): TGTGCCAGCAGTCCGGCGGGTACCCGCAACTATGGCTACACCTTC.

The rearrangement links TRBV9 to TRBJ2-7; 9 bases agree with TRBD2. The CDR3 contains 15 residues. The germline V gene encodes CDR1 SGDLS and CDR2 YYNGEE. V was clipped by 0 bases and J by 2 bases; unmatched bases: 3. Here the CDR3 reads CASSVASGITYEQYF. In DNA form, the CDR3 reads TGTGCCAGCAGCGTAGCTAGCGGGATTACCTACGAGCAGTACTTC.

The sample holds many counts of this clonotype. The chain uses TRBV24-1 and TRBJ2-2, with 11 bases identical to TRBD2. Looked up from germline, CDR1 is KGHDR and CDR2 is SFDVKD. The CDR3 consists of 14 residues. The junction had 0 bases not matched to a gene; V was cut back by 7 bases and J by 3 bases. The CDR3 nucleotides are TGTGCCACCAGACTAGCGGGAGACACCGGGGAGCTGTTTTTT. Its protein product is CATRLAGDTGELFF.